These T cell receptor beta chains were read from a single sample in a study of CD8 T cells in Susac syndrome. TCRdb itself ran the immunoSEQ multiplex PCR reads through MiXCR, one entry per CDR3 protein. The sample carries roughly 110,000 distinct CDR3 sequences, approximately 94% recorded once. The material sequenced was CD8+ T cells from PBMCs. These receptors originate from a human donor with Susac syndrome. CDR3s include the opening cysteine and the closing phenylalanine or tryptophan.

J gene | V gene | CDR3 protein
TRBJ1-6 | TRBV27 | CASSLSRDSPLHF
TRBJ2-7 | TRBV5-6 | CASSLEGRAYEQYF
TRBJ2-5 | TRBV20-1 | CSARDPLGADVRTQYF
TRBJ2-3 | TRBV7-3 | CASSLKGTDTQYF
TRBJ1-1 | TRBV25-1 | CASTTGASTEAFF
TRBJ2-1 | TRBV19 | CASSMSLPNEQFF
TRBJ1-2 | TRBV29-1 | CSVEVNDRDGGYTF
TRBJ2-1 | TRBV12-3/TRBV12-4 | CASSTPGQYNEQFF
TRBJ1-5 | TRBV20-1 | CSASNQWSADQPQHF
TRBJ1-5 | TRBV20-1 | CSARDSGWAQHF
TRBJ2-7 | TRBV5-8 | CASSLGGGGHYEQYF
TRBJ2-5 | TRBV7-9 | CASSLTERETQYF
TRBJ1-5 | TRBV7-8 | CASSDRSNQPQHF
TRBJ2-7 | TRBV5-4 | CASSFQGAREQYF
TRBJ2-3 | TRBV9 | CASSVGLDSTDTQYF
TRBJ2-7 | TRBV7-2 | CASSLEGDPPYEQYF
TRBJ2-7 | TRBV29-1 | CSVHLTGTYEQYF
TRBJ2-3 | TRBV5-1 | CASSDTETDTQYF
TRBJ2-5 | TRBV6-5 | CASSYSRGKETQYF
TRBJ2-6 | TRBV4-3 | CASSQDGGGGPSGANVLTF
TRBJ2-1 | TRBV9 | CASSVGGLNEQFF
TRBJ2-1 | TRBV21-1 | CASSGTSHNEQFF
TRBJ2-1 | TRBV5-1 | CASREGAYEQFF
TRBJ1-1 | TRBV12-3/TRBV12-4 | CASILGPEAFF
TRBJ2-5 | TRBV7-7 | CASSWGGAQETQYF
TRBJ2-7 | TRBV20-1 | CSAFTGQGETYF
TRBJ1-5 | TRBV7-9 | CASSLGQDNQPQHF
TRBJ1-6 | TRBV5-8 | CASSLPGLYNSPLHF
TRBJ2-3 | TRBV15 | CATSIAGRQDTQYF
TRBJ2-7 | TRBV5-1 | CASSLGVSSYEQYF
TRBJ2-1 | TRBV12-5 | CASGSSSGGAGVNEQFF
TRBJ2-7 | TRBV20-1 | CSAQGLAGGSREQYF
TRBJ2-1 | TRBV7-6 | CASSPGGAYNEQFF
TRBJ2-7 | TRBV12-5 | CASGPGDGQYF
TRBJ2-2 | TRBV4-2 | CASSQEDRGGTGELFF
TRBJ2-1 | TRBV15 | CATSTPGLALHNEQFF
TRBJ2-7 | TRBV12-3/TRBV12-4 | CASSWGGGYEQYF
TRBJ1-1 | TRBV19 | CASSPFGQNTEAFF
TRBJ1-6 | TRBV20-1 | CSARRKGASYNSPLHF
TRBJ2-1 | TRBV5-1 | CASSLEVRGPGGEQFF
TRBJ2-4 | TRBV13 | CASSARQGTAKNIQYF
TRBJ2-7 | TRBV20-1 | CSAPREGGYEQYF
TRBJ2-3 | TRBV27 | CASSSHRTGVGRDTQYF
TRBJ2-7 | TRBV6-5 | CASSFGQGGRVSYEQYF
TRBJ2-1 | TRBV5-1 | CASSLVAGGSREQFF
TRBJ2-7 | TRBV4-3 | CASSQDRGLREQYF
TRBJ2-1 | TRBV4-2 | CASSHLAGGPSEQFF
TRBJ2-5 | TRBV5-6 | CASSLGSGFQETQYF
TRBJ1-1 | TRBV3-1 | CASSQLRDPEAFF
TRBJ2-2 | TRBV6-4 | CASRAGTGGSGELFF
TRBJ2-3 | TRBV5-1 | CASSLVTEDTQYF
TRBJ2-7 | TRBV7-2 | CASSFGASRNEQYF
TRBJ2-2 | TRBV9 | CASSVEGQNTGELFF
TRBJ2-1 | TRBV20-1 | CSEGARVASEQFF
TRBJ2-1 | TRBV29-1 | CSAVQADYNEQFF